This TCR beta chain came from a study of T-cell reconstitution after alpha-beta-depleted transplantation in children. Study-wide results and limits: Newly generated T cells supplied most T-cell counts and diversity one year post-transplant. Alpha-beta T cells about two months after transplant reportedly derived from several hundred expanded graft clones. Surviving recipient T cells and thymic progenitors underlay high day-60 TCRbeta diversity in some patients.

V shed 10 bases, J shed 0 bases, and the junction held 3 bases outside the gene matches. Germline CDR1 and CDR2: SNHLY and FYNNEI. The CDR3 totals 12 residues. The library targeted TCRbeta and was prepared with unique molecular identifiers. TCRdb re-called the PCR reads with MiXCR, one entry per CDR3 protein. The data show 700,000 to 850,000 distinct CDR3 sequences, roughly 15% seen once. With respect to this clonotype: Its antigen is as yet unknown.

The input for sequencing was PBMCs, mostly from graft donor cells, taken 360 days after TCRalphabeta/CD19-depleted stem cell transplant. The chain combines TRBV2 with TRBJ2-7; TRBD1 agrees at 7 bases. This TCR derives from a male patient younger than 18 who had a stem cell transplant for acute lymphoblastic leukemia, so the T cells may come from the graft donor. Written as DNA, the CDR3 is TGTGCCAACCGGGACAGCTCCTACGAGCAGTACTTC. Protein product: CANRDSSYEQYF. Supplemented by reference TRBV2 and TRBJ2-7, the full variable domain reads EPEVTQTPSHQVTQMGQEVILRCVPISNHLYFYWYRQILGQKVEFLVSFYNNEISEKSEIFDDQFSVERPDGSNFTLKIRSTKLEDSAMYFCANRDSSYEQYFGPGTRLTVT.